The entry that follows covers one T cell receptor beta chain sequence. Its specificity is unknown. This sample stems from a study of T cells expressing NK-cell markers. Study-wide context: Repertoires of TCR beta were obtained from T cells sorted as CD3+CD56+NKG2C+, CD3+CD56+NKG2C- and CD3+CD56-NKG2C+. Out of eight donors sequenced, seven tested HCMV-seropositive and the remaining one seronegative.

Broader study findings: HCMV specificity of the expanded NKG2C+ T cell clones stayed unclear. These same clonotypes (in several donors) also led the CD3+CD56-NKG2C+ fraction.

One entry per CDR3 protein, without DNA, is what TCRdb gives after re-calling the 5' RACE reads. Its table lists roughly 390,000 distinct CDR3 sequences. Material for sequencing was blood T cells: a sorted CD56 or NKG2C T cell subset, CD4+ or CD8+ T cells, or bulk PBMC T cells (not recorded which). This sequence originates from a man between 18 and 69 years old in good health.

CDR3 protein: CASNLQGASAQYF. This rearrangement joins TRBV2 to TRBJ2-5; TCRdb's D gene call, TRBD1, goes unchecked for lack of DNA. The CDR3 contains 13 residues. Germline CDR1 is SNHLY and CDR2 is FYNNEI.